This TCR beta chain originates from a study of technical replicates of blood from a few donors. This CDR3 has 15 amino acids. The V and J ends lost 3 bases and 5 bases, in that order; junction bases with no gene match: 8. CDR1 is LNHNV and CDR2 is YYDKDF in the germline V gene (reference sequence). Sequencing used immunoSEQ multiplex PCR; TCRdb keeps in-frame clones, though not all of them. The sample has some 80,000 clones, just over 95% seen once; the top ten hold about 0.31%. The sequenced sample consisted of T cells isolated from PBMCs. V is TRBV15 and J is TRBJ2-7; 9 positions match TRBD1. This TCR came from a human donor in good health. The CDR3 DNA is TGTGCCACCAGCAGCCCGGGACAGGGAGTCCACGAGCAGTACTTC. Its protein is CATSSPGQGVHEQYF.